The 11 T cell receptor beta chains listed next were all sequenced from one sample in a study of shared clonotypes between healthy human individuals. Libraries were prepared by immunoSEQ multiplex PCR; TCRdb keeps only in-frame clonotypes and omits some of them. The table shows over a million clones, with roughly 95% occurring only once. The specimen was naive CD4+ T cells sorted from blood. Subset defined: CD45RA+ positively selected. These receptor sequences come from a man younger than 45 in good health.

V and J are TRBV5-1 and TRBJ2-7, with D tentatively TRBD1 (6 bases). Trimming left V 3 bases short and J 6 bases short, with 16 bases between. The germline gives CDR1 SGHRS, CDR2 YFSETQ. The CDR3 is 14 residues long. The CDR3 spells CASSSQGPQGEQYF. In nucleotides, the CDR3 is TGCGCCAGCAGCTCACAGGGACCGCAGGGCGAGCAGTACTTC.

CDR3 DNA sequence: TGTGCCAGCAGCGGGGACCCGAGCTCCTACGAGCAGTACTTC. Encoded protein: CASSGDPSSYEQYF. The rearrangement uses TRBV5-6 and TRBJ2-7; either TRBD1 or TRBD2 may supply D (5 bases each). The CDR3 sequence is 14 residues long. V was cut by 4 bases and J by 0 bases, with 11 bases left in between. Germline CDR1 is SGHDT and CDR2 is YYEEEE.

This rearrangement joins TRBV14 to TRBJ2-3; TRBD2 might be the D (6 bases). The V and J ends lost 2 bases and 0 bases respectively, with 9 bases between them. The CDR3 extends over 15 amino acids. Per germline, CDR1 SGHDN and CDR2 FVKESK. This chain's CDR3 is CASSQSGLSTDTQYF. In nucleotides, the CDR3 is TGTGCCAGCAGCCAAAGCGGACTAAGCACAGATACGCAGTATTTT.

Details on this clone: This sample includes further DNA sequences coding for the same CDR3. The V and J genes are TRBV5-1 and TRBJ1-5, with TRBD1 matching 10 bases. Germline values: CDR1 SGHRS, CDR2 YFSETQ. V lost 4 bases and J lost 7; bases outside the gene matches: 5. This CDR3 contains 14 residues. The CDR3 DNA sequence: TGCGCCAGCAGCCTCGGGACAGGGGACCAGCCCCAGCATTTT. Its translation is CASSLGTGDQPQHF. Variable domain in full (rest from reference TRBV5-1 and TRBJ1-5): KAGVTQTPRYLIKTRGQQVTLSCSPISGHRSVSWYQQTPGQGLQFLFEYFSETQRNKGNFPGRFSGRQFSNSRSEMNVSTLELGDSALYLCASSLGTGDQPQHFGDGTRLSIL.

The V call is TRBV28, the J call TRBJ1-1, with 8 bases matching TRBD1. The germline gives CDR1 MDHEN, CDR2 SYDVKM. V shed 5 bases, J shed 5 bases, and the junction held 10 bases outside the gene matches. The CDR3 consists of 15 residues. CDR3 protein: CASSPGTGPRTEAFF. DNA of the CDR3: TGTGCCAGCAGTCCCGGGACAGGCCCGAGGACTGAAGCTTTCTTT.

This chain joins TRBV11-2 and TRBJ2-1; no clear D gene. Germline V gene sequence: CDR1 SGHAT, CDR2 FQNNGV. V was trimmed by 2 bases and J by 4 bases, leaving 9 bases between them. The CDR3 is 14 amino acids. Here the CDR3 reads CASSLSQTYNEQFF. The CDR3 nucleotides read TGTGCCAGCAGCTTATCACAGACTTACAATGAGCAGTTCTTC.

This clone was seen a single time. This chain connects TRBV9 to TRBJ2-1; TRBD2 might be the D (6 bases). V shed 4 bases and J shed 0 bases, with 11 bases lying between them. Germline-derived CDR1 and CDR2 are SGDLS and YYNGEE. The CDR3 has 15 residues. Written as DNA, the CDR3 is TGTGCCAGCAGCCCTTCGACTAGCTCCTACAATGAGCAGTTCTTC. It encodes CASSPSTSSYNEQFF. Drawing the rest from reference TRBV9 and TRBJ2-1, the complete variable domain is DSGVTQTPKHLITATGQRVTLRCSPRSGDLSVYWYQQSLDQGLQFLIQYYNGEERAKGNILERFSAQQFPDLHSELNLSSLELGDSALYFCASSPSTSSYNEQFFGPGTRLTVL.

This clone was found once. This chain connects TRBV28 to TRBJ2-3, with 10 nucleotides matching TRBD2. The germline CDR1 and CDR2 sequences are MDHEN and SYDVKM. V trimming: 5 bases; J trimming: 1 base; junction bases outside the gene matches: 6. This CDR3 has 16 amino acids. The CDR3 nucleotides read TGTGCCAGCAGTCCAAGAGGACTAGCGGGCACAGATACGCAGTATTTT. Amino acid sequence: CASSPRGLAGTDTQYF.

The chain couples TRBV7-2 to TRBJ2-2; D remains ambiguous. The CDR3 has 13 residues. Germline-derived CDR1 and CDR2 are SGHTA and FQGNSA. V gave up 5 bases and J gave up 5 bases, with 9 bases separating them. In DNA form, the CDR3 reads TGTGCCAGCAGCCAACAGCGTACCGGGGAGCTGTTTTTT. This encodes CASSQQRTGELFF.

The rearrangement joins TRBV5-4 to TRBJ2-7; D may be TRBD1 (5 bases). CDR1 and CDR2 from the germline V gene are SGHNT and YYREEE (reference sequence). Trimming took off 2 bases at V and 0 bases at J, with 12 bases between the two ends. The CDR3 is 15 amino acids. The CDR3 DNA reads as TGTGCCAGCAGCTTTCAGGGTCACACCTCCTACGAGCAGTACTTC. It specifies CASSFQGHTSYEQYF.

The chain carries TRBV18 and TRBJ1-1, with D uncertain. Germline lookup yields CDR1 KGHSH and CDR2 LQKENI. This CDR3 contains 15 residues. The V end was cut by 6 bases, the J end by 4 bases, with 18 bases between. The CDR3 sequence: CASSSPSARSTEAFF. The CDR3 region has the DNA TGTGCCAGCTCCTCCCCATCCGCCCGGAGCACTGAAGCTTTCTTT.